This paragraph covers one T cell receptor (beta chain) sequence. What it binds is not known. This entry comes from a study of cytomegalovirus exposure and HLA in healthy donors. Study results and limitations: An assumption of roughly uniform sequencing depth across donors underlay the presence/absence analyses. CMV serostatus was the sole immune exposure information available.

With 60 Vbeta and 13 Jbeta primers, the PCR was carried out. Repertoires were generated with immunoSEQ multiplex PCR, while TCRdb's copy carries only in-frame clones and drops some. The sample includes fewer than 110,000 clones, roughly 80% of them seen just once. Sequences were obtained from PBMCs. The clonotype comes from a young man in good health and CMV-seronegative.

CDR3 DNA: TGTGCCTGGAGGGCCGGACTAATCACAGATACGCAGTATTTT. Residues: CAWRAGLITDTQYF. The V call is TRBV30, the J call TRBJ2-3, with D tentatively TRBD2 (6 bases). This CDR3 comprises 14 residues. CDR1 is GTSNPN, CDR2 SVGIG, per germline (reference sequence). V was trimmed by 3 bases and J by 2 bases, leaving 12 bases between them.